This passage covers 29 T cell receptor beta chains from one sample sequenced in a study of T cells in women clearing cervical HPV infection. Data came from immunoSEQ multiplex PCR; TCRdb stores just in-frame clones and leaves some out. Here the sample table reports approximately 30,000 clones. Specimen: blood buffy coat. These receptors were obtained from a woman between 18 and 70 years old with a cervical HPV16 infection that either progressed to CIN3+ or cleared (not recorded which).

The CDR3 sequence is CASLQTVTSSYEQYF. The sequenced CDR3 bases are TGTGCCAGCCTTCAGACTGTCACCAGCTCCTACGAG. The J gene is TRBJ2-7, the V gene TRBV2; no reliable D call. The sequenced fragment ends 3 residues before the CDR3 boundary, so the rest is inferred from the germline J gene. The CDR3 loop spans 15 amino acids. Trimming took 8 bases from V and 0 from J, leaving 17 bases between them. Germline loops: CDR1 SNHLY, CDR2 FYNNEI.

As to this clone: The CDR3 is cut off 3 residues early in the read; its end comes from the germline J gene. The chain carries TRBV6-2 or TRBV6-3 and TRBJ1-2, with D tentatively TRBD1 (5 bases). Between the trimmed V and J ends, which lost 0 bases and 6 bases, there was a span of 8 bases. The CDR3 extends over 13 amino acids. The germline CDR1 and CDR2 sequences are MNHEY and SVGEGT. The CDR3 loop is CASSYSETDGYTF. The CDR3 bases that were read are TGTGCCAGCAGTTACTCCGAGACAGATGGC.

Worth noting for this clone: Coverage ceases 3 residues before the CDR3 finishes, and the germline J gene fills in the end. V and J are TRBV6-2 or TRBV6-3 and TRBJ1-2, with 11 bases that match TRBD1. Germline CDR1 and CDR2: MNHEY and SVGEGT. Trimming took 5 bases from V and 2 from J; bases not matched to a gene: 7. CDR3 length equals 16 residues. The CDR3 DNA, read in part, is TGTGCCAGCAGTACCGGGACAGGGGGGAAAAACTATGGC. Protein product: CASSTGTGGKNYG. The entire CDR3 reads CASSTGTGGKNYGYTF.

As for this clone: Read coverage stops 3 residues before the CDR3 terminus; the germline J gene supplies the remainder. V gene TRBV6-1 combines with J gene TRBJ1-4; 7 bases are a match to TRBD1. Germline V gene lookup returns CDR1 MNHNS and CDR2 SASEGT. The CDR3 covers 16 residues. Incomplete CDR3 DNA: TGTGCCAGCAGTGAACCCCTGACAGGGTTAAGATCACCA. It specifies CASSEPLTGLRSP. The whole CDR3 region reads CASSEPLTGLRSPLFF.

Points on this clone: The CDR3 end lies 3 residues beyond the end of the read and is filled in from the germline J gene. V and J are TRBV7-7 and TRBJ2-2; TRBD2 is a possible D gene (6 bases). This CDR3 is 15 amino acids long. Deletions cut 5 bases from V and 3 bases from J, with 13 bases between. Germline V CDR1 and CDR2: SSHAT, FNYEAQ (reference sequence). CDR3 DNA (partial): TGTGCCAGCAGCCTATCCAGGGACTACACCGGGGAG. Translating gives CASSLSRDYTGE. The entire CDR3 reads CASSLSRDYTGELFF. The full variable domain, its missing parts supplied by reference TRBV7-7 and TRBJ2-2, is GAGVSQSPRYKVTKRGQDVTLRCDPISSHATLYWYQQALGQGPEFLTYFNYEAQPDKSGLPSDRFSAERPEGSISTLTIQRTEQRDSAMYRCASSLSRDYTGELFFGEGSRLTVL.

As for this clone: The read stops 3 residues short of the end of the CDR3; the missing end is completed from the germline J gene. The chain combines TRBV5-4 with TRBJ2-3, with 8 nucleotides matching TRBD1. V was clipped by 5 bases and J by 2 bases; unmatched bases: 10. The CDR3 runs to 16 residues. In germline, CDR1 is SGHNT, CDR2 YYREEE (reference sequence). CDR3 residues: CASSRDRSIVTDTQYF. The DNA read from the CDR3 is TGTGCCAGCAGTCGGGACAGGTCAATCGTCACAGATACG.

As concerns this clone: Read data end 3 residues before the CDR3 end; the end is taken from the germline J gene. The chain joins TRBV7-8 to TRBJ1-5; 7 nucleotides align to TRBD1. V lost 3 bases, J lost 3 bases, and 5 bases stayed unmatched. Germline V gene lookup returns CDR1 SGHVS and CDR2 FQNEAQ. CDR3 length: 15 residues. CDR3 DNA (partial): TGTGCCAGCAGCTTCCGGGACAGCGACAATCAGCCC. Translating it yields CASSFRDSDNQP. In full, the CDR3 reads CASSFRDSDNQPQHF.

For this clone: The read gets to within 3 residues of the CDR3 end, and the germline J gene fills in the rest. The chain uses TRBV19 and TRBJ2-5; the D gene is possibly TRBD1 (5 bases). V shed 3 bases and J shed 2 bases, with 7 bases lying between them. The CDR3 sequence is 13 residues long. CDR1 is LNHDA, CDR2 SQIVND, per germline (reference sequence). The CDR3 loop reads CASSMTVQETQYF. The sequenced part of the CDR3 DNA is TGTGCCAGTAGTATGACAGTACAAGAGACC.

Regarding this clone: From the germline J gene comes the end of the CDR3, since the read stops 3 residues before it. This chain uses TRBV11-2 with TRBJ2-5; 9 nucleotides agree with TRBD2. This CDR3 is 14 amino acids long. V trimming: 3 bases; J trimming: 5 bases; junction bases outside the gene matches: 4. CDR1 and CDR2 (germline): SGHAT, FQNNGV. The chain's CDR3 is CASSFSGRGETQYF. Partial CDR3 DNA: TGTGCCAGCAGCTTTAGCGGGAGAGGTGAGACC.

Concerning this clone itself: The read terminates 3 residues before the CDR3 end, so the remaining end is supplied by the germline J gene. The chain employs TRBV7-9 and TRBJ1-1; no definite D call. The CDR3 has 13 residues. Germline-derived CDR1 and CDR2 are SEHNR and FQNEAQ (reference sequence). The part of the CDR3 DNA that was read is TGTGCCAGCAGCTTAGTGGCGGATAGGGAA. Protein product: CASSLVADRE. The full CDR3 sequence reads CASSLVADREAFF. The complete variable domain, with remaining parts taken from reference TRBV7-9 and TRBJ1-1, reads DTGVSQNPRHKITKRGQNVTFRCDPISEHNRLYWYRQTLGQGPEFLTYFQNEAQLEKSRLLSDRFSAERPKGSFSTLEIQRTEQGDSAMYLCASSLVADREAFFGQGTRLTVV.

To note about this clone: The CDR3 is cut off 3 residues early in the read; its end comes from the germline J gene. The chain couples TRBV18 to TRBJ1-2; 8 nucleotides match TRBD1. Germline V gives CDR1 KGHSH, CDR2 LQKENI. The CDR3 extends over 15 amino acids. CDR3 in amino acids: CASSNEGQAIDTYTF. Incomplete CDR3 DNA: TGTGCCAGCTCAAATGAGGGACAGGCTATTGATACC.

The CDR3: CSAAGAGETQYF. CDR3 DNA, as far as it was read: TGCAGCGCGGCAGGGGCGGGAGAGACG. The gene calls are TRBV29-1 and TRBJ2-3, with D perhaps TRBD2 (7 bases). The sequence runs out 3 residues before the end of the CDR3; the remainder is reconstructed from the germline J gene. This CDR3 is built from 12 residues. CDR1 is SQVTM, CDR2 ANQGSEA, per germline.

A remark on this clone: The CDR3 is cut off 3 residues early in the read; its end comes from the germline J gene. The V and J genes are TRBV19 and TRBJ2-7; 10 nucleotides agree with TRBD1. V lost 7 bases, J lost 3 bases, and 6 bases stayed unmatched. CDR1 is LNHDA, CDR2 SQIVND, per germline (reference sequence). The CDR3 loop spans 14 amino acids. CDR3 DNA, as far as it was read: TGTGCCAGTAACCACCGGGACAGGGGCTACGAG. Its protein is CASNHRDRGYE. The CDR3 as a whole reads CASNHRDRGYEQYF. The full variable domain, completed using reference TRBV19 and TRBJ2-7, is DGGITQSPKYLFRKEGQNVTLSCEQNLNHDAMYWYRQDPGQGLRLIYYSQIVNDFQKGDIAEGYSVSREKKESFPLTVTSAQKNPTAFYLCASNHRDRGYEQYFGPGTRLTVT.

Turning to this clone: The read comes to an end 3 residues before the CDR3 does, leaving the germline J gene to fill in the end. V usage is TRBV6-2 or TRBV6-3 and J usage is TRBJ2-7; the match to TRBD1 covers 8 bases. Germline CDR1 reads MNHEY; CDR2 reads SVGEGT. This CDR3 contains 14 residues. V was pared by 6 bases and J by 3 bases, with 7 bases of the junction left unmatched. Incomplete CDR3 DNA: TGTGCCAGCAGCATCCGGGACAGGCGCTACGAG. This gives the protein CASSIRDRRYE. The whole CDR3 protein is CASSIRDRRYEQYF.

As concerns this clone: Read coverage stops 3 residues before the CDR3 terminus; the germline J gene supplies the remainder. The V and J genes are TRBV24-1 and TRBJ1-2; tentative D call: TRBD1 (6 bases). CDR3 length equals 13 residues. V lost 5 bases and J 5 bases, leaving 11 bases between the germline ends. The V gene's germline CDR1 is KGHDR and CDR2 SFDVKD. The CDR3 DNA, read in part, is TGTGCCACCAGTGGGGACACTCTTTATGGC. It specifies CATSGDTLYG. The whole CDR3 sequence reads CATSGDTLYGYTF.

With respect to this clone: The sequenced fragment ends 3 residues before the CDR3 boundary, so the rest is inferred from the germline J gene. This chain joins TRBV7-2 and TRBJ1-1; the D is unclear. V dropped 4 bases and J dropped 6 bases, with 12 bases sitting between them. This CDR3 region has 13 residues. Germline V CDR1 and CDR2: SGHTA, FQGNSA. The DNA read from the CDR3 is TGTGCCAGCAGCTACTTGGTAGTTGCTGAA. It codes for CASSYLVVAE. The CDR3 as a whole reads CASSYLVVAEAFF.

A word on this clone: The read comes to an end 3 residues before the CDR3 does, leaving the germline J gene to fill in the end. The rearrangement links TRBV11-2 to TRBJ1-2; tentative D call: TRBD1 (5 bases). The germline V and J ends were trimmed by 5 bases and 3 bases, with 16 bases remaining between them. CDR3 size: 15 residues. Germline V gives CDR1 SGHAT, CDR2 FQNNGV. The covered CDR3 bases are TGTGCCAGCAGCCCAGTCCGGGGGGTGGACTATGGC. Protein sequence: CASSPVRGVDYG. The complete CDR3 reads CASSPVRGVDYGYTF.

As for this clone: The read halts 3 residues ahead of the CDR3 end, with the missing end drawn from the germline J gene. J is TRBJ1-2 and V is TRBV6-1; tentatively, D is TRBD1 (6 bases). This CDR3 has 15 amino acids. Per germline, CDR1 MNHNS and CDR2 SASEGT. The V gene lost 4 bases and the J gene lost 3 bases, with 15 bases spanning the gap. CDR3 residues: CASSVPTGWDYGYTF. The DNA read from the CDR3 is TGTGCCAGCAGTGTCCCGACAGGATGGGACTATGGC.

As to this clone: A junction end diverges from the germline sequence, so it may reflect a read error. The CDR3 loop reads CASSSGQPGDIAFF. Incomplete CDR3 DNA: TGTGCTAGCAGCTCGGGACAGCCCGGTGATATA. The chain is built from TRBV7-7 and TRBJ1-1; TRBD1 matches at 7 bases. The read ends 3 residues before the CDR3 terminus; that terminus is restored from the germline J gene. The CDR3 is 14 amino acids. Germline V lookup: CDR1 SSHAT, CDR2 FNYEAQ (reference sequence).

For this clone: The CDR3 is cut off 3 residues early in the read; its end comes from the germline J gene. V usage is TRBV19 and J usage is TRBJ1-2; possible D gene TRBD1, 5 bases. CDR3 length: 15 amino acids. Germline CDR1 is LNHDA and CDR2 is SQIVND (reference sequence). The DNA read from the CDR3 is TGTGCCAGTAGTCCCTGGACTAGCGGGACCTACGAC. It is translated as CASSPWTSGTYD. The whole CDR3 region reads CASSPWTSGTYDYTF.

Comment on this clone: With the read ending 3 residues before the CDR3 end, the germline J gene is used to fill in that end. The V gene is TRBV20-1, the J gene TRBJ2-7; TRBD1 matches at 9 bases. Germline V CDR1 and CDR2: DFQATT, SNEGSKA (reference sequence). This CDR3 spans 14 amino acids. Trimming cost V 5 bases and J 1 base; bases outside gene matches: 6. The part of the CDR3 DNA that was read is TGCAGTGCTCCGGACAGGGGAGGGTCCTACGAG. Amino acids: CSAPDRGGSYE. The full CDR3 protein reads CSAPDRGGSYEQYF.

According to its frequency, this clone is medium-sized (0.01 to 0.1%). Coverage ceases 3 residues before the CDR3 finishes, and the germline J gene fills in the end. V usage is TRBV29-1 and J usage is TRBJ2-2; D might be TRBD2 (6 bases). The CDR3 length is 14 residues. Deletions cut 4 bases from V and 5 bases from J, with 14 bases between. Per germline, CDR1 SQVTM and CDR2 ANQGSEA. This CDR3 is CSVAASAGTGELFF. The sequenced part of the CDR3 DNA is TGCAGCGTTGCAGCTAGCGCTGGAACCGGGGAG.

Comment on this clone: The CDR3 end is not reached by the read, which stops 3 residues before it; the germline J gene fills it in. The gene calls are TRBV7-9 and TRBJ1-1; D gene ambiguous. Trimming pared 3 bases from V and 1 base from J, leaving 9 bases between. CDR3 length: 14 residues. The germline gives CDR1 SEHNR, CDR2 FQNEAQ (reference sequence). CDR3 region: CASSLGDKNTEAFF. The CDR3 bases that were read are TGTGCCAGCAGCTTGGGTGACAAGAACACTGAA.

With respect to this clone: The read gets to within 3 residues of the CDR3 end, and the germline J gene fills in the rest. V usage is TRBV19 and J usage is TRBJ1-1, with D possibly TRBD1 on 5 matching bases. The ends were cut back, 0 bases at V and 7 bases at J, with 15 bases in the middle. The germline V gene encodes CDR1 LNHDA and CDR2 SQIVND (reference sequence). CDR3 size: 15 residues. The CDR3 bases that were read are TGTGCCAGTAGTATAGAAGGGACTAGTCTGAATGAA. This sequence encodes CASSIEGTSLNE. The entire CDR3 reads CASSIEGTSLNEAFF.

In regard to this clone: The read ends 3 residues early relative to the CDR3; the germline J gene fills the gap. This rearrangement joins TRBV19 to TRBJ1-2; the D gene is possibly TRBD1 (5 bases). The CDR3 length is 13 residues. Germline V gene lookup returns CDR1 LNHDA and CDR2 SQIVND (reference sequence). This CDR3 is CASKDSGYYDYTF. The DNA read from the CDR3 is TGTGCCAGTAAAGACAGTGGATACTACGAC.

The sequenced CDR3 bases are TGTGCCTGGAGTGTAACGGGTGATCAGCCG. This encodes CAWSVTGDQP. The complete CDR3 sequence is CAWSVTGDQPQYF. V gene TRBV30 combines with J gene TRBJ2-3; D unresolved. Sequencing ends 3 residues short of the CDR3 end; the germline J gene provides the rest. Germline assignment: CDR1 GTSNPN and CDR2 SVGIG (reference sequence). The CDR3 is made up of 13 amino acids.

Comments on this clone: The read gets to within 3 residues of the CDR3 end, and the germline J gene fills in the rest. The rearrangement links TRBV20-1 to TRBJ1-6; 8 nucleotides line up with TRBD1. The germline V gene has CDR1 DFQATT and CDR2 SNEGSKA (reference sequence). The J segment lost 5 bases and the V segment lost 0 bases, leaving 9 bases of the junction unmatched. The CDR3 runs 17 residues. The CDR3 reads CSARDVVSGQDNSPLHF. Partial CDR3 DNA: TGCAGTGCTAGAGACGTTGTCTCGGGACAGGATAATTCACCC.

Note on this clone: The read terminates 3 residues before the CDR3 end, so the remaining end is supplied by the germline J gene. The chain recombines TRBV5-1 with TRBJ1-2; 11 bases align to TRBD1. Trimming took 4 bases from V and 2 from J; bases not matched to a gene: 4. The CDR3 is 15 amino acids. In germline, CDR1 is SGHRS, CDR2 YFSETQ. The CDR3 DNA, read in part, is TGCGCCAGCAGCCCGGACAGGGGGCAAAACTATGGC. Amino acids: CASSPDRGQNYG. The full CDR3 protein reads CASSPDRGQNYGYTF.

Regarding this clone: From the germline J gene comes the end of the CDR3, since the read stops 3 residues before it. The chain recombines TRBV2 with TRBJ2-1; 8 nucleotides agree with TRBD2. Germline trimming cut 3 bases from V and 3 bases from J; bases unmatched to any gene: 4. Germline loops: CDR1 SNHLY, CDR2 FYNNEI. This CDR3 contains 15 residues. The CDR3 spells CASSDLLADYNEQFF. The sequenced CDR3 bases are TGTGCCAGCAGTGATTTACTAGCGGACTACAATGAG.